These 7 T cell receptor beta chains were all obtained from the same sample, sequenced in a study of blood T cell repertoires in COVID-19. The table came from immunoSEQ multiplex PCR; TCRdb's copy has only in-frame clones and leaves some out. The table includes 300,000 to 400,000 clones, more than 85% detected once. The sequenced sample consisted of PBMCs or T cells enriched from blood (not recorded which). These TCRs come from a young woman who had recovered from COVID-19.

The V gene is TRBV6-5, the J gene TRBJ1-5; D is ambiguous. Germline V gene sequence: CDR1 MNHEY, CDR2 SVGAGI. The CDR3 is made up of 11 amino acids. V was clipped by 5 bases and J by 6 bases, with 5 bases between them. This CDR3 reads CASSTSQPQHF. The CDR3 DNA reads as TGTGCCAGCAGTACCAGTCAGCCCCAGCATTTT.

The chain recombines TRBV7-9 with TRBJ1-1; 8 bases fit TRBD1. Germline V lookup: CDR1 SEHNR, CDR2 FQNEAQ (reference sequence). This CDR3 is 15 amino acids long. V trimming: 5 bases; J trimming: 2 bases; junction bases outside the gene matches: 7. CDR3 in amino acids: CASSHGQGSNTEAFF. CDR3 in DNA: TGTGCCAGCAGCCACGGACAGGGTAGTAACACTGAAGCTTTCTTT.

The chain has TRBV19 and TRBJ1-5; TRBD1 is a possible D gene (5 bases). The CDR3 runs to 14 residues. The germline gives CDR1 LNHDA, CDR2 SQIVND (reference sequence). Trimming shortened V by 6 bases and J by 4 bases, and 13 bases separated the two germline ends. In DNA, the CDR3 is TGTGCCAGTAGCCGACCGGGGGGGAATCAGCCCCAGCATTTT. Encoded protein: CASSRPGGNQPQHF.

CDR3 sequence: CASSQVRDQGQPQHF. CDR3 nucleotide sequence: TGCGCCAGCAGCCAAGTCCGGGACCAGGGGCAGCCCCAGCATTTT. This chain connects TRBV4-1 to TRBJ1-5; D possibly corresponds to TRBD1 (6 bases). Trimming took off 1 base at V and 7 bases at J, with 14 bases between the two ends. Germline CDR1 and CDR2: MGHRA and YSYEKL. This CDR3 has 15 amino acids.

V usage is TRBV7-8 and J usage is TRBJ2-5; TRBD2 matches at 12 bases. The V gene's germline CDR1 is SGHVS and CDR2 FQNEAQ. V shed 5 bases, J shed 0 bases, and the junction held 4 bases outside the gene matches. The CDR3 length is 16 residues. CDR3 nucleotides: TGTGCCAGCAGCGCCCGACTAGCGGGGGACCAAGAGACCCAGTACTTC. It encodes CASSARLAGDQETQYF.

The chain joins TRBV6-5 to TRBJ1-6; TRBD1 agrees at 7 bases. The CDR3 contains 12 residues. V dropped 8 bases and J dropped 11; count of bases not matched to a gene: 6. Germline assignment: CDR1 MNHEY and CDR2 SVGAGI. DNA of the CDR3: TGTGCCAGCTACCGGACAGGACCACCCCTCCACTTT. Translating gives CASYRTGPPLHF.

With regard to this clone: The same CDR3 arises from other DNA sequences in this sample as well. This chain links TRBV2 with TRBJ1-1, with D uncertain. This CDR3 spans 11 amino acids. Trimming took off 5 bases at V and 3 bases at J, with 4 bases between the two ends. The germline V gene encodes CDR1 SNHLY and CDR2 FYNNEI. In DNA form, the CDR3 reads TGTGCCAGCAGTTTATACACTGAAGCTTTCTTT. This gives the protein CASSLYTEAFF.